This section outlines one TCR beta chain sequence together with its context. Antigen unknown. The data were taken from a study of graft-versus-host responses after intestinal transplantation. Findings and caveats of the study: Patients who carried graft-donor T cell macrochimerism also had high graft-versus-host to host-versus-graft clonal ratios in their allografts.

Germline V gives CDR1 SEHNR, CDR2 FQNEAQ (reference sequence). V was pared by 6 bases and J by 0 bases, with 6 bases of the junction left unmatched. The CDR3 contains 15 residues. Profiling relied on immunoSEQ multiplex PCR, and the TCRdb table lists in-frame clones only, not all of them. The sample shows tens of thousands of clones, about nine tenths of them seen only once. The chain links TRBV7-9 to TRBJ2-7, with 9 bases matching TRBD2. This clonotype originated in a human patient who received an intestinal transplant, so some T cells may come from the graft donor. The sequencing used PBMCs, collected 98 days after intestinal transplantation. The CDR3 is CASSQSGGHSYEQYF. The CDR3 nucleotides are TGTGCCAGCAGTCAAAGCGGGGGGCACTCCTACGAGCAGTACTTC.